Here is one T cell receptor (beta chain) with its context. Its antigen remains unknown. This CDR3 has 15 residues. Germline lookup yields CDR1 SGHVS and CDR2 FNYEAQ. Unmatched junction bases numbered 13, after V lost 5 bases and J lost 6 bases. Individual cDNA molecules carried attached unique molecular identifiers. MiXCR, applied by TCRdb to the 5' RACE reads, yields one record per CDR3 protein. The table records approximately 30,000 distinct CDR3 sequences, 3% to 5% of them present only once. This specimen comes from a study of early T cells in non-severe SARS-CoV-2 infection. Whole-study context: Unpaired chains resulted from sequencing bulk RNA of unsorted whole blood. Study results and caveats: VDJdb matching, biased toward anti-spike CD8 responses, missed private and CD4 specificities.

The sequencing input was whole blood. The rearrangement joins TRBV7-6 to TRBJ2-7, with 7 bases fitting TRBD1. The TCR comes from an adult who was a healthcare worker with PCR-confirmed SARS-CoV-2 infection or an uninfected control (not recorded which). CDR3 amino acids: CASSQRQGRVIEQYF. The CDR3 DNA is TGTGCCAGCAGCCAGAGACAGGGCCGGGTGATCGAGCAGTACTTC.